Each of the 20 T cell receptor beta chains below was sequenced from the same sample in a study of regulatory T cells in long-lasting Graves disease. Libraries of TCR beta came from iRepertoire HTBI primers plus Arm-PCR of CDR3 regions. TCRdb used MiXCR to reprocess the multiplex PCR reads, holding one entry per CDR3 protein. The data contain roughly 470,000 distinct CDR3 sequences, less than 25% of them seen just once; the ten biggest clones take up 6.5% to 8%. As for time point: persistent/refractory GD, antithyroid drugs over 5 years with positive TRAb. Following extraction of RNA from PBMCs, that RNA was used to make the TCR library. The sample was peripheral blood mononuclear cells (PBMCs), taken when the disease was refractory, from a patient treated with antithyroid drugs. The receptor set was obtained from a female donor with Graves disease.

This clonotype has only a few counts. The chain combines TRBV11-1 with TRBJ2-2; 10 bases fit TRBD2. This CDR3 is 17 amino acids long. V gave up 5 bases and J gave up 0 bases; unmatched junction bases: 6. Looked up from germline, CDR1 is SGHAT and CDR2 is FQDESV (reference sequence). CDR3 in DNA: TGTGCCAGCAGCCCTCGACTAGCGGGTTCGAACACCGGGGAGCTGTTTTTT. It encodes CASSPRLAGSNTGELFF.

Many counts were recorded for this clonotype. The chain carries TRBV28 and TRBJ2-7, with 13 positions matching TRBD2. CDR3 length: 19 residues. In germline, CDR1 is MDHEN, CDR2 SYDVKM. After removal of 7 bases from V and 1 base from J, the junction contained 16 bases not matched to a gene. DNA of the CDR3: TGTGCCAGCATTTCGATTGGACTAGCGGGAGCGGATTCGTCCTACGAGCAGTACTTC. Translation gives CASISIGLAGADSSYEQYF.

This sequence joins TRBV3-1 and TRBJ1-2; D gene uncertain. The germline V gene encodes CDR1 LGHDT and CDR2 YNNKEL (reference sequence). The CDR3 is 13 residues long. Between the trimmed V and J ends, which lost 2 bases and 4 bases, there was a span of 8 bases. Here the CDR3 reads CASSQRGSYGYTF. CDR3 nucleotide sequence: TGTGCCAGCAGCCAACGCGGTTCCTATGGCTACACCTTC.

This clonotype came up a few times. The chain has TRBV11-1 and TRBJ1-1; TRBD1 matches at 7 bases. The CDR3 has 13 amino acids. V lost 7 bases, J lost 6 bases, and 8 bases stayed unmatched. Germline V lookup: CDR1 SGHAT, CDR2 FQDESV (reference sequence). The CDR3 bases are TGTGCCAGCACCCCTCGGGACAGCTCTGAAGCTTTCTTT. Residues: CASTPRDSSEAFF.

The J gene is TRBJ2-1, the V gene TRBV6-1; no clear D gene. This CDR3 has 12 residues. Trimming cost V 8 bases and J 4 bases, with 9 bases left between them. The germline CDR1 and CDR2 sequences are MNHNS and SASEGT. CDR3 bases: TGTGCCAGCCAAACTGGGTACAATGAGCAGTTCTTC. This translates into CASQTGYNEQFF.

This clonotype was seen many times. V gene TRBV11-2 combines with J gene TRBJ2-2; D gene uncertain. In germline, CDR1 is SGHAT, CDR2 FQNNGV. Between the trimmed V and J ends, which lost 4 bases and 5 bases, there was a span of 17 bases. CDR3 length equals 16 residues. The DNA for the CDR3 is TGTGCCAGCAGCTACACTACTGGCGATAGTACCGGGGAGCTGTTTTTT. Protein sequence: CASSYTTGDSTGELFF.

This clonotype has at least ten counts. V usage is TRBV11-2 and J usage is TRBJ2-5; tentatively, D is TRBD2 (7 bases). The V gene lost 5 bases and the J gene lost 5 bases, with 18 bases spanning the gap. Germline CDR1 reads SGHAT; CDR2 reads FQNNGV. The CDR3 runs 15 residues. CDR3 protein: CASSAHRGAAETQYF. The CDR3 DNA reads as TGTGCCAGCAGCGCCCACCGGGGGGCCGCGGAGACCCAGTACTTC.

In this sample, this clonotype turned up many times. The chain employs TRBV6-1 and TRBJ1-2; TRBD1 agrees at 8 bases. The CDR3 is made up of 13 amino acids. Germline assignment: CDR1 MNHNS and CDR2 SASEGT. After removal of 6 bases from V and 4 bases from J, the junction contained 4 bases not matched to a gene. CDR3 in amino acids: CASRRTGIYGYTF. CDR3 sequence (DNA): TGTGCCAGCAGGCGGACAGGGATCTATGGCTACACCTTC.

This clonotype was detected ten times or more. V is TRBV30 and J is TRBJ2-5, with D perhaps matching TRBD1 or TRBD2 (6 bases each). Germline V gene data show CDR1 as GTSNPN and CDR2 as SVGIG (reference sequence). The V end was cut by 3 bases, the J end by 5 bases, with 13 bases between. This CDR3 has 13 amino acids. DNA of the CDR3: TGTGCCTGGAGGGTCGGGGGCGGGGAGACCCAGTACTTC. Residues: CAWRVGGGETQYF. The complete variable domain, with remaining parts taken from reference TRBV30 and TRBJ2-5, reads SQTIHQWPATLVQPVGSPLSLECTVEGTSNPNLYWYRQAAGRGLQLLFYSVGIGQISSEVPQNLSASRPQDRQFILSSKKLLLSDSGFYLCAWRVGGGETQYFGPGTRLLVL.

In DNA, the CDR3 is TGTGCCAGCAGCGTTCGAGGGGACAGGCCCGTCAGCCCCCTCTACGAGCAGTACTTC. Its protein product is CASSVRGDRPVSPLYEQYF. The chain employs TRBV9 and TRBJ2-7, with 8 bases lining up with TRBD1. Germline V gene lookup returns CDR1 SGDLS and CDR2 YYNGEE. The V gene end was trimmed by 2 bases and the J gene end by 3 bases; junction bases not matched to a gene: 19. This CDR3 comprises 19 residues. Full variable domain (remainder filled in from reference TRBV9 and TRBJ2-7): DSGVTQTPKHLITATGQRVTLRCSPRSGDLSVYWYQQSLDQGLQFLIQYYNGEERAKGNILERFSAQQFPDLHSELNLSSLELGDSALYFCASSVRGDRPVSPLYEQYFGPGTRLTVT.

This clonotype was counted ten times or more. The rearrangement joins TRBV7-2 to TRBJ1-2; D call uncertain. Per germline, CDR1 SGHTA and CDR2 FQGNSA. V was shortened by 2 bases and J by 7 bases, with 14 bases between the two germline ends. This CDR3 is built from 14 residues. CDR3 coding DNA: TGTGCCAGCAGCTTACCGGGCAGCCCCCTTGGCTACACCTTC. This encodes CASSLPGSPLGYTF.

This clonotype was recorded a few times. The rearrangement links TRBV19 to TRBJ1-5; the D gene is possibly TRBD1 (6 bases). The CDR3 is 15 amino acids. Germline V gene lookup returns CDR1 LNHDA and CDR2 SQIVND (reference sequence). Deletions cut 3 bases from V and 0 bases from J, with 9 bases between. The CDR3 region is CASSMGTFSNQPQHF. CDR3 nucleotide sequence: TGTGCCAGTAGTATGGGGACATTTAGCAATCAGCCCCAGCATTTT. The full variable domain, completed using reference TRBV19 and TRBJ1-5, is DGGITQSPKYLFRKEGQNVTLSCEQNLNHDAMYWYRQDPGQGLRLIYYSQIVNDFQKGDIAEGYSVSREKKESFPLTVTSAQKNPTAFYLCASSMGTFSNQPQHFGDGTRLSIL.

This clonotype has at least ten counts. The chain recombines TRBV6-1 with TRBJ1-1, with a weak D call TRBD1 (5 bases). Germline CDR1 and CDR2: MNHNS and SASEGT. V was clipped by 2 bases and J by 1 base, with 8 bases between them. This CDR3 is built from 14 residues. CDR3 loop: CASSESRGNTEAFF. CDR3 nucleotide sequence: TGTGCCAGCAGTGAATCGAGGGGGAACACTGAAGCTTTCTTT.

DNA of the CDR3: TGTGCCAGCAGTCATCTTGTAGTAAACACCATATATTTT. It codes for CASSHLVVNTIYF. The chain recombines TRBV12-3 or TRBV12-4 with TRBJ1-3; D remains ambiguous. Trimming removed 5 bases at V and 6 bases at J, with 11 bases between. The CDR3 sequence is 13 residues long.

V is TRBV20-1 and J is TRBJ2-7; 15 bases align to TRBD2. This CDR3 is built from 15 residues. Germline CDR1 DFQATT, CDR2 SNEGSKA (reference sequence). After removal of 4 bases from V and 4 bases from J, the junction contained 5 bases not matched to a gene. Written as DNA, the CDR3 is TGCAGTGCTAACCCCGGGACTAGCGGGGGGTACGAGCAGTACTTC. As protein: CSANPGTSGGYEQYF.

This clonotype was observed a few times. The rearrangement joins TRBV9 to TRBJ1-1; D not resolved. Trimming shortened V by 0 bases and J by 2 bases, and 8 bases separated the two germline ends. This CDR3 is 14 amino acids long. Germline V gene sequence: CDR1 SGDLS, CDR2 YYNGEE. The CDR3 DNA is TGTGCCAGCAGCGTAGGTCCGGAAAACACTGAAGCTTTCTTT. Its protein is CASSVGPENTEAFF. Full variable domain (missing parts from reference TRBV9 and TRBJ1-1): DSGVTQTPKHLITATGQRVTLRCSPRSGDLSVYWYQQSLDQGLQFLIQYYNGEERAKGNILERFSAQQFPDLHSELNLSSLELGDSALYFCASSVGPENTEAFFGQGTRLTVV.

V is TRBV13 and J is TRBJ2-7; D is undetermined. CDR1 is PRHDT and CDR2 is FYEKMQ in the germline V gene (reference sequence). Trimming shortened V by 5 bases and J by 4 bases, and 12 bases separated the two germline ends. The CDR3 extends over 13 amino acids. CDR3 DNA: TGTGCCAGCAGCCCAGTCTTGTCATACGAGCAGTACTTC. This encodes CASSPVLSYEQYF.

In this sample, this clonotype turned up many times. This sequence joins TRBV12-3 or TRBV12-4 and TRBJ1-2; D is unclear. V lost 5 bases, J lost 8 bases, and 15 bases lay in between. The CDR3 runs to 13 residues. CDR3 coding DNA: TGTGCCAGCAGTGGCGACGGCACCCACGGCTACACCTTC. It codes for CASSGDGTHGYTF.

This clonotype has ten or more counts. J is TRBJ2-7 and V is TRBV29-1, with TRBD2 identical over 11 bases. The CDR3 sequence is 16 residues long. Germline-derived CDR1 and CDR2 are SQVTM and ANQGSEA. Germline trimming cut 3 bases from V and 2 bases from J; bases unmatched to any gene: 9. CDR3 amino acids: CSVDVGTSGPTYEQYF. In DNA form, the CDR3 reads TGCAGCGTTGATGTCGGGACTAGCGGTCCTACCTACGAGCAGTACTTC.

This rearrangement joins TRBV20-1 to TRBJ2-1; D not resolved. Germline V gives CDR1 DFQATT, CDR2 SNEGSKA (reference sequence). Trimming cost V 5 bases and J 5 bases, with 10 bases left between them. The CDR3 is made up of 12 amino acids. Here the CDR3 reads CSAPGLDNEQFF. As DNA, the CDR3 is TGCAGTGCTCCCGGGTTAGACAATGAGCAGTTCTTC.